This T cell receptor beta chain was identified during a study of low-dose radiotherapy and immunotherapy resistance in tumors. Study in general: Cyclophosphamide was given intravenously at 200 mg/m2 every two weeks, and each dose came one day before radiation and immunotherapy.

In its sample, this clonotype was seen many times. Alpha- and beta-chain coverage of first-strand cDNA came from TRAV- and TRBV-specific primers. Amplification of TCRs used a constant-region primer and V-primer adapter for around 20 PCR cycles. Using its own MiXCR run on the reads, TCRdb lists one record per CDR3 protein. The sample holds about 58,000 distinct CDR3 sequences, about a quarter seen once. Noted time point: after trial treatment. Treatment in this sample: LDRT plus nivolumab, ipilimumab, low-dose cyclophosphamide and aspirin (RACIN trial). The donors' regimen was nivolumab, ipilimumab, aspirin, low-dose cyclophosphamide and low-dose radiotherapy. The CDR3 covers 13 residues. CDR1 LNHDA and CDR2 SQIVND come from the germline V gene (reference sequence). V dropped 3 bases and J dropped 12 bases, with 18 bases sitting between them.

Sample: PBMCs, taken after low-dose radiotherapy plus immunotherapy. The V call is TRBV19, the J call TRBJ2-7, with D unclear. The TCR sequence derives from a male donor with prostate cancer. This CDR3 is CASSMVLAEKVYF. DNA for the CDR3: TGTGCCAGTAGTATGGTGTTGGCGGAAAAAGTGTACTTC.